Presented here are 29 T cell receptor beta chains from one specimen sequenced in a study of blood T cell repertoires in COVID-19. Using immunoSEQ multiplex PCR, the repertoire was profiled, and TCRdb retains in-frame clones only, with some absent. The data contain tens of thousands of clones, approximately 90% of them seen just once; the ten biggest clones take up more than 9%. Source material: peripheral blood. The receptors were gathered from a human donor with active COVID-19. The donor label of this sample is uncertain.

The chain carries TRBV5-4 and TRBJ2-5; 14 bases agree with TRBD2. The germline V gene has CDR1 SGHNT and CDR2 YYREEE (reference sequence). Trimming took 4 bases from V and 5 from J; bases not matched to a gene: 7. This CDR3 is built from 16 residues. The CDR3: CASSLRTSGGPETQYF. The CDR3 region has the DNA TGTGCCAGCAGCCTCCGGACTAGCGGGGGGCCTGAGACCCAGTACTTC.

This clone was detected once. CDR3 in DNA: TGTGCCAGCAGCGCCAGGGGGGAGACCCAGTACTTC. Amino acids: CASSARGETQYF. The chain recombines TRBV5-6 with TRBJ2-5; TRBD1 matches at 7 bases. Unmatched junction bases numbered 2, after V lost 4 bases and J lost 5 bases. This CDR3 contains 12 residues. The germline gives CDR1 SGHDT, CDR2 YYEEEE.

The chain joins TRBV19 to TRBJ1-1, with TRBD1 identical over 9 bases. The germline gives CDR1 LNHDA, CDR2 SQIVND (reference sequence). The CDR3 is 14 amino acids. V lost 5 bases, J lost 4 bases, and 5 bases stayed unmatched. As DNA, the CDR3 is TGTGCCAGTAGTGCAGGACAGGGGCTCACTGAAGCTTTCTTT. Translated, it gives CASSAGQGLTEAFF. Together with reference TRBV19 and TRBJ1-1, the CDR3 gives the full variable domain: DGGITQSPKYLFRKEGQNVTLSCEQNLNHDAMYWYRQDPGQGLRLIYYSQIVNDFQKGDIAEGYSVSREKKESFPLTVTSAQKNPTAFYLCASSAGQGLTEAFFGQGTRLTVV.

V usage is TRBV5-1 and J usage is TRBJ2-5, with 11 bases matching TRBD2. Germline-derived CDR1 and CDR2 are SGHRS and YFSETQ. There are 14 residues in the CDR3. Trimming at V came to 5 bases and at J to 4 bases, leaving 4 bases not matched to a gene. CDR3 DNA sequence: TGCGCCAGCAGGACTAGCGGGATATCAGAGACCCAGTACTTC. This encodes CASRTSGISETQYF.

J is TRBJ2-3 and V is TRBV9; TRBD1 matches 9 bases. Germline V lookup: CDR1 SGDLS, CDR2 YYNGEE. With V trimmed by 0 bases and J by 4 bases, 6 bases remained unmatched. The CDR3 consists of 16 residues. The CDR3: CASSVAGQGWSDTQYF. The CDR3 bases are TGTGCCAGCAGCGTAGCAGGACAGGGGTGGTCAGATACGCAGTATTTT.

This sequence joins TRBV5-8 and TRBJ1-1; 11 bases align to TRBD1. CDR3 size: 15 residues. CDR1 and CDR2 (germline): SGHTS, YDEGEE. Trimming at V came to 3 bases and at J to 11 bases, leaving 12 bases not matched to a gene. The CDR3 sequence is CASSWTRTGGLYAFF. DNA of the CDR3: TGTGCCAGCAGCTGGACCCGGACAGGGGGCTTGTATGCTTTCTTT.

The rearrangement joins TRBV29-1 to TRBJ2-5; the match to TRBD1 covers 9 bases. V lost 8 bases, J lost 4 bases, and 8 bases stayed unmatched. This CDR3 region has 13 residues. The V gene's germline CDR1 is SQVTM and CDR2 ANQGSEA. The CDR3 nucleotides read TGCAGCTTCAAGGGGACAGGGACAGAGACCCAGTACTTC. Translation: CSFKGTGTETQYF.

This chain joins TRBV20-1 and TRBJ1-3, with 7 bases that match TRBD1. The CDR3 is 16 residues long. With 3 bases clipped from V and 0 bases from J, the junction kept 8 bases outside the gene matches. Germline lookup yields CDR1 DFQATT and CDR2 SNEGSKA (reference sequence). Written as DNA, the CDR3 is TGCAGTGCTAGTCCGGGGACAGTTAGCTCTGGAAACACCATATATTTT. This codes for CSASPGTVSSGNTIYF.

The sample holds one count of this clone. The chain is built from TRBV7-8 and TRBJ2-6; the D is unclear. The CDR3 totals 18 residues. The V end was cut by 2 bases, the J end by 1 base, with 15 bases between. Germline loops: CDR1 SGHVS, CDR2 FQNEAQ. In DNA form, the CDR3 reads TGTGCCAGCAGCTTATCCTATAAAACAGAGTCTGGGGCCAACGTCCTGACTTTC. Translation gives CASSLSYKTESGANVLTF.

V usage is TRBV7-2 and J usage is TRBJ2-1; D is undetermined. Trimming shortened V by 5 bases and J by 6 bases, and 20 bases separated the two germline ends. CDR1 SGHTA and CDR2 FQGNSA come from the germline V gene. The CDR3 totals 16 residues. CDR3 bases: TGTGCCAGCAGCCCGCTGTCGAGCCTTGGGCTCAATGAGCAGTTCTTC. This codes for CASSPLSSLGLNEQFF.

V usage is TRBV15 and J usage is TRBJ1-5; D may be TRBD1 (6 bases). Germline CDR1 and CDR2: LNHNV and YYDKDF (reference sequence). CDR3 length: 15 amino acids. The V end lost 7 bases, the J end lost 5 bases, and 18 bases lay between the germline ends. The CDR3 nucleotides read TGTGCCACCACTACTACTCACAGGGACGATCAGCCCCAGCATTTT. Its translation: CATTTTHRDDQPQHF.

The CDR3, as DNA: TGTGCCAGCAGCCCCACCCAGGGGGCGAATCCCACCGGGGAGCTGTTTTTT. Translated, it gives CASSPTQGANPTGELFF. The chain uses TRBV7-8 and TRBJ2-2, with TRBD1 identical over 8 bases. With V trimmed by 5 bases and J by 4 bases, 12 bases remained unmatched. CDR3 length: 17 amino acids. Germline V gene lookup returns CDR1 SGHVS and CDR2 FQNEAQ.

V gene TRBV5-5 combines with J gene TRBJ1-3; 8 positions match TRBD1. Per germline, CDR1 SGHKS and CDR2 YYEKEE (reference sequence). Germline trimming cut 4 bases from V and 3 bases from J; bases unmatched to any gene: 6. The CDR3 is made up of 15 amino acids. This CDR3 is CASSPMTGDGNTIYF. CDR3 sequence (DNA): TGTGCCAGCAGCCCCATGACAGGGGATGGAAACACCATATATTTT. The full variable domain, in which reference TRBV5-5 and TRBJ1-3 provide the parts outside the CDR3, is DAGVTQSPTHLIKTRGQQVTLRCSPISGHKSVSWYQQVLGQGPQFIFQYYEKEERGRGNFPDRFSARQFPNYSSELNVNALLLGDSALYLCASSPMTGDGNTIYFGEGSWLTVV.

This chain joins TRBV7-2 and TRBJ2-1, with 8 bases lining up with TRBD2. Germline assignment: CDR1 SGHTA and CDR2 FQGNSA. V lost 1 base, J lost 6 bases, and 8 bases stayed unmatched. The CDR3 is made up of 16 amino acids. CDR3 sequence (DNA): TGTGCCAGCAGCTTAGTCGCGGGGGGCCGGGGCAATGAGCAGTTCTTC. Amino acids: CASSLVAGGRGNEQFF.

This clone was recorded only once. The chain combines TRBV5-1 with TRBJ2-7, with TRBD2 matching over 7 bases. Per germline, CDR1 SGHRS and CDR2 YFSETQ. J lost 0 bases, V lost 0 bases, and 9 bases had no gene match. The CDR3 runs 17 residues. The CDR3 nucleotides are TGCGCCAGCAGCTTGGCGGGGCTAGCGGTACGCTCCTACGAGCAGTACTTC. Translation: CASSLAGLAVRSYEQYF.

This clone was detected only once. The chain carries TRBV7-2 and TRBJ2-2, with TRBD2 matching over 7 bases. The CDR3 extends over 16 amino acids. Germline loops: CDR1 SGHTA, CDR2 FQGNSA. The V gene end was trimmed by 2 bases and the J gene end by 4 bases; junction bases not matched to a gene: 7. The CDR3 loop is CASSLRGGVATGELFF. In nucleotides, the CDR3 is TGTGCCAGCAGCTTAAGGGGAGGGGTAGCCACCGGGGAGCTGTTTTTT.

The chain links TRBV4-1 to TRBJ2-1; 8 nucleotides align to TRBD2. J was trimmed by 0 bases and V by 3 bases; bases with no gene match: 4. From germline, CDR1 is MGHRA and CDR2 YSYEKL. The CDR3 totals 16 residues. Written as DNA, the CDR3 is TGCGCCAGCAGCCACGTAGCGGGGCGCTCCTACAATGAGCAGTTCTTC. This sequence encodes CASSHVAGRSYNEQFF.

The chain combines TRBV27 with TRBJ1-2, with D possibly TRBD1 on 5 matching bases. Between the trimmed V and J ends, which lost 3 bases and 4 bases, there was a span of 9 bases. Per germline, CDR1 MNHEY and CDR2 SMNVEV (reference sequence). This CDR3 region has 13 residues. CDR3 in amino acids: CASSLTAFYGYTF. The CDR3 DNA sequence: TGTGCCAGCAGTTTGACAGCCTTCTATGGCTACACCTTC.

V gene TRBV24-1 combines with J gene TRBJ2-1; D may be TRBD2 (6 bases). V was trimmed by 3 bases and J by 2 bases, leaving 19 bases between them. The germline CDR1 and CDR2 sequences are KGHDR and SFDVKD. This CDR3 is 18 amino acids long. DNA for the CDR3: TGTGCCACCAGTGATCGAGGGGTCAAACGGGGGACCTACAATGAGCAGTTCTTC. It translates to CATSDRGVKRGTYNEQFF.

The chain is built from TRBV27 and TRBJ1-5, with 7 bases matching TRBD1. The CDR3 loop spans 14 amino acids. Germline lookup yields CDR1 MNHEY and CDR2 SMNVEV (reference sequence). V lost 3 bases and J lost 4; bases outside the gene matches: 3. Here the CDR3 DNA reads TGTGCCAGCAGTTTGAGACAGGGAAATCAGCCCCAGCATTTT. This translates into CASSLRQGNQPQHF.

This chain connects TRBV3-1 (or the pseudogene TRBV3-2) to TRBJ2-1; no firm D call. CDR3 length: 15 residues. CDR1 LGHDT and CDR2 YNNKEL come from the germline V gene (reference sequence). Trimming shortened V by 1 base and J by 2 bases, and 9 bases separated the two germline ends. The CDR3 region is CASSQGSPTYNEQFF. The DNA for the CDR3 is TGTGCCAGCAGCCAAGGAAGCCCGACCTACAATGAGCAGTTCTTC.

The J gene is TRBJ2-1, the V gene TRBV6-2 or TRBV6-3; TRBD2 matches 11 bases. Unmatched junction bases numbered 9, after V lost 5 bases and J lost 6 bases. Germline V CDR1 and CDR2: MNHEY, SVGEGT. CDR3 length: 16 amino acids. The CDR3 nucleotides are TGTGCCAGCAGTCCCGGCGGGCTAGCGGGGGGCAATGAGCAGTTCTTC. Translation: CASSPGGLAGGNEQFF.

The chain carries TRBV18 and TRBJ2-7; D remains ambiguous. CDR3 size: 11 residues. Trimming left V 6 bases short and J 4 bases short, with 7 bases between. CDR1 KGHSH and CDR2 LQKENI come from the germline V gene. CDR3 bases: TGTGCCAGCTCCCCTAATTACGAGCAGTACTTC. Encoded protein: CASSPNYEQYF. The variable domain in full, with the rest retrieved from reference TRBV18 and TRBJ2-7, is NAGVMQNPRHLVRRRGQEARLRCSPMKGHSHVYWYRQLPEEGLKFMVYLQKENIIDESGMPKERFSAEFPKEGPSILRIQQVVRGDSAAYFCASSPNYEQYFGPGTRLTVT.

The rearrangement links TRBV6-5 to TRBJ2-3, with D perhaps TRBD1 (5 bases). The CDR3 extends over 16 amino acids. V gave up 4 bases and J gave up 2 bases, with 16 bases separating them. Germline V gives CDR1 MNHEY, CDR2 SVGAGI. CDR3 coding DNA: TGTGCCAGCAGTTCCCTAGGTCGACAGTACACAGATACGCAGTATTTT. Translated, it gives CASSSLGRQYTDTQYF.

V usage is TRBV20-1 and J usage is TRBJ1-2, with D tentatively TRBD1 (5 bases). Germline values: CDR1 DFQATT, CDR2 SNEGSKA (reference sequence). This CDR3 is 11 amino acids long. Trimming removed 1 base from V and 9 bases from J, with 9 bases in between. The CDR3 here is CSARAGKRYTF. The CDR3 coding sequence is TGCAGTGCTAGAGCAGGGAAACGCTACACCTTC.

This clone has just a few counts. J is TRBJ1-6 and V is TRBV28, with D hard to call. CDR1 and CDR2 from the germline V gene are MDHEN and SYDVKM. The length of the CDR3 is 14 residues. V lost 3 bases to trimming and J lost 9 bases, with 12 bases between them. CDR3 sequence: CASSLGPEVSPLHF. CDR3 nucleotides: TGTGCCAGCAGTTTGGGCCCTGAAGTTTCACCCCTCCACTTT.

In DNA, the CDR3 is TGTGCCAGCAGCGTAGGTCGAGGGAGCTACAATGAGCAGTTCTTC. Translation gives CASSVGRGSYNEQFF. V usage is TRBV9 and J usage is TRBJ2-1, with D tentatively TRBD2 (5 bases). The germline gives CDR1 SGDLS, CDR2 YYNGEE. V shed 0 bases and J shed 3 bases, with 10 bases lying between them. This CDR3 comprises 15 residues.

With respect to this clone: The junction differs from germline at one of its ends, possibly a read error. This chain links TRBV12-5 with TRBJ2-1; 14 nucleotides align to TRBD2. Germline V lookup: CDR1 LGHNT, CDR2 FRNRAP. CDR3 size: 13 residues. As DNA, the CDR3 is TGCTCGTCGGGACTAGCGGGAGTAAATGAGCAGTTCTTC. Its protein is CSSGLAGVNEQFF.

Details on this clone: The DNA is omitted, as the CDR3 cannot be located on it reliably, and the CDR3 follows TCRdb's listing. The rearrangement uses TRBV6-5 and TRBJ2-2; the D call in the table, TRBD1, was not verified against the DNA. Germline CDR1 reads MNHEY; CDR2 reads SVGAGI. With termini counted, the CDR3 has 15 amino acids. The CDR3 loop reads CASSTSTGAIGELFF.